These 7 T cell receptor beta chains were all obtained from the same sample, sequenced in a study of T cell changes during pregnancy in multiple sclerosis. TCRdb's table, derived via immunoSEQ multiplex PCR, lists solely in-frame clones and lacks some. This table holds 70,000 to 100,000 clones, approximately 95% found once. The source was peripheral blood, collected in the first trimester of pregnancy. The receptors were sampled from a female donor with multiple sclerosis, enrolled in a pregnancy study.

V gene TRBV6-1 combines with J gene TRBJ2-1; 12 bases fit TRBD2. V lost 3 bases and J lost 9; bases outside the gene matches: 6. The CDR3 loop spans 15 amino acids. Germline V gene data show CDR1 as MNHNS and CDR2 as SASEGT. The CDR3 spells CASSDGLAGRSEQFF. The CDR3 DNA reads TGTGCCAGCAGTGACGGACTAGCGGGAAGAAGTGAGCAGTTCTTC.

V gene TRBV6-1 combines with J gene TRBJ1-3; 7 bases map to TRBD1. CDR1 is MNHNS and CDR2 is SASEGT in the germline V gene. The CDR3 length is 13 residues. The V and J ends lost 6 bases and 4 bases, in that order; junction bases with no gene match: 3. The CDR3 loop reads CASSGQVGNTIYF. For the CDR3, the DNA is TGTGCCAGCAGCGGACAGGTGGGAAACACCATATATTTT.

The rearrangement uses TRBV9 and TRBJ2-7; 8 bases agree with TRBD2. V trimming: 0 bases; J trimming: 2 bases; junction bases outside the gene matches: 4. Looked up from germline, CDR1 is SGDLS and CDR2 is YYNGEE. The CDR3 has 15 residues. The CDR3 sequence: CASSVGAGGTYEQYF. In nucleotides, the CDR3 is TGTGCCAGCAGCGTAGGGGCGGGAGGAACCTACGAGCAGTACTTC.

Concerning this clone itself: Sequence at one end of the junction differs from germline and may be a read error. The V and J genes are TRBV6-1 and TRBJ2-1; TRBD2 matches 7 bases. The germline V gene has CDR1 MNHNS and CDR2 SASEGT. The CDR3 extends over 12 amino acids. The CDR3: CASSEMRTGGLF. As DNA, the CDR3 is TGTGCCAGCAGTGAAATGCGTACGGGGGGTCTCTTC.

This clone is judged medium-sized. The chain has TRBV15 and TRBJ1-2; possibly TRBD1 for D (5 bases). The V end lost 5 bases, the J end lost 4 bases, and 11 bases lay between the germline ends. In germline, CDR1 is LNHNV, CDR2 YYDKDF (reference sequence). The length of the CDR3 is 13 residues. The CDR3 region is CATSGRGGYGYTF. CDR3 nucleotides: TGTGCCACCAGCGGAAGGGGTGGCTATGGCTACACCTTC.

In DNA, the CDR3 is TGCAGCGTTGAAAGGGAGGGACAGGGGGACTGGAACACTGAAGCTTTCTTT. As protein: CSVEREGQGDWNTEAFF. V and J are TRBV29-1 and TRBJ1-1, with 11 bases aligning to TRBD1. CDR1 and CDR2 (germline): SQVTM, ANQGSEA. With V trimmed by 2 bases and J by 1 base, 9 bases remained unmatched. The CDR3 is 17 amino acids.

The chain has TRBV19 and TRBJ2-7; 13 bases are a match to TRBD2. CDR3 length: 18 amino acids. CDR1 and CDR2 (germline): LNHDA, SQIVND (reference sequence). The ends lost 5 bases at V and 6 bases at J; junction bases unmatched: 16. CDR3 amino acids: CASSPQGLAGAPLGEQYF. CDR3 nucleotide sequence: TGTGCCAGTAGTCCCCAAGGACTAGCGGGAGCCCCTCTTGGCGAGCAGTACTTC.